This T cell receptor beta chain came from a study of T cell changes during pregnancy in multiple sclerosis. TCRdb's copy holds only in-frame clones and misses some; the assay was immunoSEQ multiplex PCR. Among about 74,000 clones listed, about nine tenths were seen once. The CDR3 spans 18 residues. Germline values: CDR1 SEHNR, CDR2 FQNEAQ (reference sequence). Trimming removed 4 bases from V and 0 bases from J, with 16 bases in between. Sequenced material: peripheral blood, taken after pregnancy. This TCR derives from a female donor in good health, enrolled as a control in a pregnancy study. J is TRBJ2-6 and V is TRBV7-9; D is uncertain. The CDR3 protein is CASSYLTPSRSGANVLTF. CDR3 nucleotide sequence: TGTGCCAGCAGCTACTTGACACCCTCTCGCTCTGGGGCCAACGTCCTGACTTTC.